These 27 T cell receptor beta chains were sequenced from one sample in a study of early stage breast cancer tumors. This table comes from immunoSEQ multiplex PCR, and its TCRdb copy is limited to in-frame clones, with some not included. This table has about 11,000 clones, 70% to 80% appearing once. The source material was breast tumor tissue. Receptor source: a person aged 40-50 years with breast cancer.

The chain is built from TRBV7-8 and TRBJ2-7; TRBD2 aligns across 11 bases. Germline trimming cut 4 bases from V and 3 bases from J; bases unmatched to any gene: 8. Germline lookup yields CDR1 SGHVS and CDR2 FQNEAQ. There are 16 residues in the CDR3. The CDR3 DNA is TGTGCCAGCAGCTCAGGCGGGACTAGCGGATTCTACGAGCAGTACTTC. It is translated as CASSSGGTSGFYEQYF.

This clone has a single count. The CDR3 nucleotides read TGTGCCAGCAGTCAAACCGGGACAGTCTCTGGAAACACCATATATTTT. Its protein product is CASSQTGTVSGNTIYF. This chain links TRBV6-6 with TRBJ1-3; 7 bases are a match to TRBD1. V dropped 5 bases and J dropped 0; count of bases not matched to a gene: 7. The length of the CDR3 is 16 residues. The germline V gene encodes CDR1 MNHNY and CDR2 SVGAGI (reference sequence).

The count of this clone is one. The chain couples TRBV19 to TRBJ2-7, with TRBD1 matching 10 bases. The CDR3 length is 15 residues. V trimming: 5 bases; J trimming: 2 bases; junction bases outside the gene matches: 6. CDR1 is LNHDA and CDR2 is SQIVND in the germline V gene (reference sequence). Written as DNA, the CDR3 is TGTGCCAGTAGTCCCGGGACAGGGGACCCCTACGAGCAGTACTTC. This encodes CASSPGTGDPYEQYF.

V gene TRBV5-4 combines with J gene TRBJ2-4; 9 bases match TRBD1. V was pared by 5 bases and J by 9 bases, with 15 bases of the junction left unmatched. The CDR3 extends over 16 amino acids. Germline loops: CDR1 SGHNT, CDR2 YYREEE (reference sequence). The CDR3 sequence is CASSSNSPGQGFIQYF. As DNA, the CDR3 is TGTGCCAGCAGTTCAAACAGTCCGGGACAGGGTTTCATTCAGTACTTC.

The chain links TRBV6-1 to TRBJ1-1; weak D call: TRBD1 (6 bases). Germline assignment: CDR1 MNHNS and CDR2 SASEGT. The CDR3 extends over 12 amino acids. Trimming left V 6 bases short and J 12 bases short, with 17 bases between. The CDR3 DNA reads as TGTGCCAGCAGGGGGGCGGGGAATTTGCCTTTCTTT. Translating it yields CASRGAGNLPFF.

This clone was observed once. The rearrangement joins TRBV4-1 to TRBJ2-1; D perhaps matches TRBD1 (6 bases). CDR1 is MGHRA and CDR2 is YSYEKL in the germline V gene. Between the trimmed V and J ends, which lost 1 base and 1 base, there was a span of 11 bases. The CDR3 runs 16 residues. Written as DNA, the CDR3 is TGCGCCAGCAGCCAAGGGGGCCAGGGGTCCTACAATGAGCAGTTCTTC. Residues: CASSQGGQGSYNEQFF.

The chain recombines TRBV10-3 with TRBJ1-5; D call uncertain. Between the trimmed V and J ends, which lost 0 bases and 11 bases, there was a span of 11 bases. The CDR3 has 13 residues. Germline assignment: CDR1 ENHRY and CDR2 SYGVKD. CDR3 in DNA: TGTGCCATCAGTGAGTCGGAAACCTCAGCCCAGCATTTT. This translates into CAISESETSAQHF.

This clone appeared a few times. The genes are TRBV7-9 and TRBJ2-7; D may correspond to TRBD1 or TRBD2 (5 bases each). The CDR3 runs to 14 residues. Germline CDR1 reads SEHNR; CDR2 reads FQNEAQ (reference sequence). V lost 1 base and J lost 7, with 14 bases in between. The CDR3, as DNA: TGTGCCAGCAGCTTAGTGGGGCTAGCTGGGGAGCAGTACTTC. Its translation: CASSLVGLAGEQYF.

This chain links TRBV5-1 with TRBJ1-1, with a possible D match to TRBD1 (5 bases). V was trimmed by 4 bases and J by 2 bases, leaving 15 bases between them. The germline CDR1 and CDR2 sequences are SGHRS and YFSETQ. This CDR3 is 15 amino acids long. The CDR3 reads CASSGSPGGNTEAFF. The CDR3 bases are TGCGCCAGCAGCGGATCGCCGGGGGGAAACACTGAAGCTTTCTTT.

The chain is built from TRBV4-2 and TRBJ2-5; 10 bases align to TRBD2. Germline CDR1 reads LGHNA; CDR2 reads YNFKEQ. The CDR3 extends over 16 amino acids. V lost 6 bases, J lost 3 bases, and 10 bases stayed unmatched. As DNA, the CDR3 is TGTGCCAGCAGTCGGACCGGGACTAGCGTCAAAGAGACCCAGTACTTC. Its protein is CASSRTGTSVKETQYF.

The chain links TRBV19 to TRBJ2-7, with 13 bases fitting TRBD2. Germline V CDR1 and CDR2: LNHDA, SQIVND (reference sequence). The CDR3 covers 15 residues. The ends lost 6 bases at V and 2 bases at J; junction bases unmatched: 4. The CDR3 DNA reads TGTGCCAGTAGCTCGGGACTAGCGGGGACCTACGAGCAGTACTTC. Amino acids: CASSSGLAGTYEQYF. Full variable domain (rest looked up from reference TRBV19 and TRBJ2-7): DGGITQSPKYLFRKEGQNVTLSCEQNLNHDAMYWYRQDPGQGLRLIYYSQIVNDFQKGDIAEGYSVSREKKESFPLTVTSAQKNPTAFYLCASSSGLAGTYEQYFGPGTRLTVT.

The rearrangement uses TRBV5-4 and TRBJ2-1; TRBD2 aligns across 13 bases. The junction had 13 bases not matched to a gene; V was cut back by 2 bases and J by 8 bases. Germline V lookup: CDR1 SGHNT, CDR2 YYREEE (reference sequence). The CDR3 is made up of 18 amino acids. The CDR3 bases are TGTGCCAGCAGCTTCGACTTGGGACTAGCGGGACAGGGGGATGAGCAGTTCTTC. Protein: CASSFDLGLAGQGDEQFF.

The chain combines TRBV6-6 with TRBJ1-2; D is ambiguous. Trimming stripped 2 bases from V and 7 bases from J, with 14 bases between. Germline lookup yields CDR1 MNHNY and CDR2 SVGAGI (reference sequence). There are 14 residues in the CDR3. CDR3 nucleotide sequence: TGTGCCAGCAGTTACGACCAGGTAGCAGGTGGCTACACCTTC. Translation gives CASSYDQVAGGYTF.

In nucleotides, the CDR3 is TGTGCCAGCAGTTTAAGGTCCTACACTGAAGCTTTCTTT. Translating gives CASSLRSYTEAFF. The chain employs TRBV28 and TRBJ1-1; D unclear. The CDR3 has 13 residues. Trimming left V 2 bases short and J 3 bases short, with 7 bases between. The germline V gene encodes CDR1 MDHEN and CDR2 SYDVKM.

This rearrangement joins TRBV18 to TRBJ2-5; D not certain. The CDR3 is 15 amino acids. Trimming took 2 bases from V and 5 from J, leaving 15 bases between them. Germline CDR1 and CDR2: KGHSH and LQKENI. CDR3 coding DNA: TGTGCCAGCTCACCAGTAAGGGATTCGGGCGAGACCCAGTACTTC. Translation: CASSPVRDSGETQYF.

The rearrangement joins TRBV4-1 to TRBJ2-5; the match to TRBD2 covers 8 bases. Germline loops: CDR1 MGHRA, CDR2 YSYEKL. Losses at the gene ends were 0 bases for V and 1 base for J; bases not matched to a gene: 7. This CDR3 comprises 17 residues. The CDR3 DNA reads as TGCGCCAGCAGCCAAGAACGCCTTAGCGGGGCCCAAGAGACCCAGTACTTC. Translated: CASSQERLSGAQETQYF.

The chain employs TRBV6-5 and TRBJ2-2; D uncertain. The CDR3 sequence is 15 residues long. Germline CDR1 reads MNHEY; CDR2 reads SVGAGI. The V end was cut by 0 bases, the J end by 2 bases, with 7 bases between. For the CDR3, the DNA is TGTGCCAGCAGTTACTCTACTACTAACACCGGGGAGCTGTTTTTT. This sequence encodes CASSYSTTNTGELFF.

A few counts support this clone. The chain has TRBV7-2 and TRBJ2-1; D could derive from TRBD1 or TRBD2 (5 bases each). The CDR3 runs to 14 residues. Germline loops: CDR1 SGHTA, CDR2 FQGNSA. The CDR3 protein is CASLGGTQANEQFF. The CDR3 DNA follows: TGTGCGAGCTTAGGTGGGACCCAGGCCAATGAGCAGTTCTTC.

This sequence joins TRBV18 and TRBJ2-7; no definite D call. The length of the CDR3 is 13 residues. The V gene's germline CDR1 is KGHSH and CDR2 LQKENI. Trimming removed 3 bases at V and 4 bases at J, with 10 bases between. CDR3 in DNA: TGTGCCAGCTCACCCAAACCCAGATACGAGCAGTACTTC. Translation gives CASSPKPRYEQYF.

The genes are TRBV4-1 and TRBJ2-3, with 9 bases lining up with TRBD1. The CDR3 has 15 residues. Per germline, CDR1 MGHRA and CDR2 YSYEKL. V was clipped by 3 bases and J by 5 bases; unmatched bases: 6. The CDR3 loop reads CASSQGQGTGDTQYF. CDR3 sequence (DNA): TGCGCCAGCAGCCAGGGACAGGGAACTGGAGATACGCAGTATTTT.

The chain is built from TRBV5-1 and TRBJ2-3; TRBD2 might be the D (6 bases). The CDR3 has 18 amino acids. Per germline, CDR1 SGHRS and CDR2 YFSETQ. The ends were cut back, 0 bases at V and 0 bases at J, with 17 bases in the middle. Written as DNA, the CDR3 is TGCGCCAGCAGCTTGGGATCACTGGCAAGCGGGAGCACAGATACGCAGTATTTT. Protein: CASSLGSLASGSTDTQYF.

This clone has more than one count but fewer than ten. V and J are TRBV19 and TRBJ1-2; 7 bases align to TRBD1. This CDR3 has 14 residues. The germline V gene has CDR1 LNHDA and CDR2 SQIVND (reference sequence). V was pared by 6 bases and J by 0 bases, with 4 bases of the junction left unmatched. CDR3 nucleotide sequence: TGTGCCAGTAGACGACAGGGCTCTAACTATGGCTACACCTTC. This translates into CASRRQGSNYGYTF. The whole variable domain, remainder taken from reference TRBV19 and TRBJ1-2, is DGGITQSPKYLFRKEGQNVTLSCEQNLNHDAMYWYRQDPGQGLRLIYYSQIVNDFQKGDIAEGYSVSREKKESFPLTVTSAQKNPTAFYLCASRRQGSNYGYTFGSGTRLTVV.

This clone was detected only a few times. The chain is built from TRBV7-8 and TRBJ2-7; perhaps D is TRBD1 or TRBD2 (5 bases each). The CDR3 covers 15 residues. Deletions cut 5 bases from V and 5 bases from J, with 19 bases between. CDR1 is SGHVS, CDR2 FQNEAQ, per germline. CDR3 sequence: CASSLDGAGWNEQYF. CDR3 in DNA: TGTGCCAGCAGCCTCGATGGGGCGGGCTGGAACGAGCAGTACTTC.

In this sample, this clone turned up a few times. This chain links TRBV5-6 with TRBJ2-5, with D possibly being TRBD2 (6 bases). This CDR3 comprises 14 residues. Per germline, CDR1 SGHDT and CDR2 YYEEEE. Trimming removed 0 bases from V and 2 bases from J, with 8 bases in between. The CDR3 DNA is TGTGCCAGCAGCTTGGAGCGGGCACAAGAGACCCAGTACTTC. Translated: CASSLERAQETQYF.

The chain is built from TRBV20-1 and TRBJ2-1, with D tentatively TRBD2 (5 bases). The CDR3 covers 11 residues. V was cut by 5 bases and J by 6 bases, with 8 bases left in between. The germline V gene encodes CDR1 DFQATT and CDR2 SNEGSKA (reference sequence). CDR3 in DNA: TGCAGTGCTGTCACTAGCAATGAGCAGTTCTTC. Residues: CSAVTSNEQFF.

This chain uses TRBV5-1 with TRBJ2-3, with unresolved D. CDR1 SGHRS and CDR2 YFSETQ come from the germline V gene. Trimming took off 1 base at V and 0 bases at J, with 9 bases between the two ends. The CDR3 totals 15 residues. The CDR3: CASSLTTASTDTQYF. The CDR3 DNA follows: TGCGCCAGCAGCTTGACAACCGCGAGCACAGATACGCAGTATTTT. The variable domain in full, completed from reference TRBV5-1 and TRBJ2-3, reads KAGVTQTPRYLIKTRGQQVTLSCSPISGHRSVSWYQQTPGQGLQFLFEYFSETQRNKGNFPGRFSGRQFSNSRSEMNVSTLELGDSALYLCASSLTTASTDTQYFGPGTRLTVL.

This clone was seen a single time. This chain's CDR3 is CASSVQPETYNEQFF. The CDR3 bases are TGTGCCAGCAGTGTTCAGCCGGAAACTTACAATGAGCAGTTCTTC. J is TRBJ2-1 and V is TRBV2; no definite D call. In germline, CDR1 is SNHLY, CDR2 FYNNEI. The CDR3 extends over 15 amino acids. V lost 4 bases, J lost 4 bases, and 14 bases lay in between.